Listed below are T cell receptor beta chains from one sample, sequenced in a study of regulatory T cells in long-lasting Graves disease. TCRdb used MiXCR to reprocess the multiplex PCR reads, holding one entry per CDR3 protein. The sample has some 490,000 distinct CDR3 sequences, about 12% seen once. This sample was shared with a second study, whose subject was T cells in Graves' hyperthyroidism and ophthalmopathy.

The sequencing used peripheral blood mononuclear cells (PBMCs), collected at new diagnosis, from a patient treated with antithyroid drugs. The receptors shown here come from a woman in her thirties with Graves disease. Both conserved end residues are part of each CDR3. Each record gives: clone size, D gene, V gene, J gene, CDR3 protein, CDR3 DNA. D genes are given only for firm matches. The size field is filled for only some rows; it gives once, few, many or a size class.

abundance: many
d_gene: -
v_gene: TRBV30
j_gene: TRBJ2-3
CDR3aa: CAWSPQGDTQYF
CDR3nt: TGTGCCTGGAGTCCGCAGGGAGATACGCAGTATTTT

abundance: many
d_gene: TRBD1
v_gene: TRBV7-9
j_gene: TRBJ2-1
CDR3aa: CASSLSAGQGANEQFF
CDR3nt: TGTGCCAGCAGCTTATCGGCGGGACAGGGGGCCAATGAGCAGTTCTTC

abundance: many
d_gene: TRBD1
v_gene: TRBV7-2
j_gene: TRBJ2-7
CDR3aa: CASSQTGLHYEQYF
CDR3nt: TGTGCCAGCAGCCAGACAGGGCTCCACTACGAGCAGTACTTC

abundance: many
d_gene: -
v_gene: TRBV30
j_gene: TRBJ2-5
CDR3aa: CAWSRDQRETQYF
CDR3nt: TGTGCCTGGAGTCGTGACCAGAGAGAGACCCAGTACTTC

abundance: many
d_gene: -
v_gene: TRBV15
j_gene: TRBJ2-2
CDR3aa: CATSRDTGRIANTGELFF
CDR3nt: TGTGCCACCAGCAGAGATACAGGGAGGATCGCGAACACCGGGGAGCTGTTTTTT

abundance: many
d_gene: -
v_gene: TRBV11-2
j_gene: TRBJ2-1
CDR3aa: CASSPPAYQGSYNEQFF
CDR3nt: TGTGCCAGCAGCCCTCCGGCTTACCAGGGCTCCTACAATGAGCAGTTCTTC

abundance: -
d_gene: -
v_gene: TRBV27
j_gene: TRBJ1-1
CDR3aa: CASSPRFGGKNTEAFF
CDR3nt: TGTGCCAGCAGTCCGAGGTTTGGAGGAAAGAACACTGAAGCTTTCTTT

abundance: many
d_gene: -
v_gene: TRBV5-1
j_gene: TRBJ1-5
CDR3aa: CASSLDGLGPQHF
CDR3nt: TGCGCCAGTTCATTGGATGGTTTGGGGCCCCAGCATTTT

abundance: many
d_gene: TRBD1
v_gene: TRBV12-3/TRBV12-4
j_gene: TRBJ2-3
CDR3aa: CASSPYRGRDTQYF
CDR3nt: TGTGCCAGCAGTCCATACAGGGGAAGGGATACGCAGTATTTT

abundance: -
d_gene: -
v_gene: TRBV18
j_gene: TRBJ2-1
CDR3aa: CANSPVRDEQFF
CDR3nt: TGTGCCAACTCACCGGTACGCGATGAGCAGTTCTTC

abundance: many
d_gene: TRBD2
v_gene: TRBV20-1
j_gene: TRBJ2-3
CDR3aa: CSARDPTSGFTDTQYF
CDR3nt: TGCAGTGCTAGAGACCCGACTAGCGGTTTCACAGATACGCAGTATTTT

abundance: many
d_gene: -
v_gene: TRBV9
j_gene: TRBJ2-5
CDR3aa: CASSVFSGGTETQYF
CDR3nt: TGTGCCAGCAGCGTGTTTTCCGGCGGGACAGAGACCCAGTACTTC

abundance: many
d_gene: TRBD2
v_gene: TRBV7-2
j_gene: TRBJ2-3
CDR3aa: CASSRGGSADTQYF
CDR3nt: TGTGCCAGCAGCCGAGGCGGGAGTGCAGATACGCAGTATTTT

abundance: many
d_gene: TRBD1
v_gene: TRBV7-9
j_gene: TRBJ2-1
CDR3aa: CASSLGSGQGLYNEQFF
CDR3nt: TGTGCCAGCAGCTTAGGGTCCGGACAGGGTCTCTACAATGAGCAGTTCTTC

abundance: -
d_gene: -
v_gene: TRBV7-2
j_gene: TRBJ2-7
CDR3aa: CASSLVRNEQYF
CDR3nt: TGTGCCAGCAGCTTAGTTAGGAACGAGCAGTACTTC

abundance: many
d_gene: -
v_gene: TRBV6-5
j_gene: TRBJ2-1
CDR3aa: CASSYTYNEQFF
CDR3nt: TGTGCCAGCAGTTACACCTACAATGAGCAGTTCTTC

abundance: -
d_gene: TRBD1
v_gene: TRBV19
j_gene: TRBJ2-7
CDR3aa: CASTPTGGGYEQYF
CDR3nt: TGTGCCAGTACCCCGACAGGGGGAGGGTACGAGCAGTACTTC

abundance: many
d_gene: -
v_gene: TRBV28
j_gene: TRBJ2-1
CDR3aa: CASSPWRRGSYNEQFF
CDR3nt: TGTGCCAGCAGTCCGTGGCGTCGGGGCTCCTACAATGAGCAGTTCTTC

abundance: few
d_gene: -
v_gene: TRBV28
j_gene: TRBJ2-1
CDR3aa: CASTSLLGKDEQFF
CDR3nt: TGTGCCAGCACCAGTTTGTTAGGGAAGGATGAGCAGTTCTTC

abundance: many
d_gene: -
v_gene: TRBV12-3/TRBV12-4
j_gene: TRBJ2-2
CDR3aa: CASSSPGRGTGELFF
CDR3nt: TGTGCCAGCAGCTCCCCGGGTCGAGGCACCGGGGAGCTGTTTTTT

abundance: many
d_gene: -
v_gene: TRBV28
j_gene: TRBJ2-7
CDR3aa: CASSWWGSYEQYF
CDR3nt: TGTGCCAGCAGTTGGTGGGGATCCTACGAGCAGTACTTC

abundance: many
d_gene: TRBD2
v_gene: TRBV2
j_gene: TRBJ2-4
CDR3aa: CASRSFEGLAGEKGKNIQYF
CDR3nt: TGTGCCAGCAGGAGCTTCGAAGGACTAGCGGGAGAGAAGGGCAAAAACATTCAGTACTTC

abundance: many
d_gene: -
v_gene: TRBV5-1
j_gene: TRBJ2-5
CDR3aa: CASSLARNQETQYF
CDR3nt: TGCGCCAGCAGCTTGGCCAGAAACCAAGAGACCCAGTACTTC

abundance: -
d_gene: TRBD2
v_gene: TRBV28
j_gene: TRBJ2-7
CDR3aa: CATQIAGGETYEQYF
CDR3nt: TGTGCCACCCAAATAGCGGGAGGTGAGACCTACGAGCAGTACTTC

abundance: many
d_gene: -
v_gene: TRBV20-1
j_gene: TRBJ2-2
CDR3aa: CSAGRGGREAGELFF
CDR3nt: TGCAGTGCTGGAAGAGGGGGCAGGGAGGCCGGGGAGCTGTTTTTT

abundance: many
d_gene: TRBD1
v_gene: TRBV6-2/TRBV6-3
j_gene: TRBJ1-4
CDR3aa: CASSEATGIGEKLFF
CDR3nt: TGTGCCAGCAGTGAAGCGACAGGGATCGGTGAAAAACTGTTTTTT

abundance: many
d_gene: TRBD1
v_gene: TRBV6-5
j_gene: TRBJ2-1
CDR3aa: CASSYGTGAYNEQFF
CDR3nt: TGTGCCAGCAGTTACGGGACAGGGGCCTACAATGAGCAGTTCTTC